One and the same sample provided the 31 T cell receptor beta chains below, sequenced in a study of cytomegalovirus exposure and HLA in healthy donors. A multiplex PCR was run with 60 Vbeta primers and 13 Jbeta primers. The data were produced by immunoSEQ multiplex PCR, yet TCRdb's version contains in-frame clones alone and is incomplete. The sample holds 120,000 to 150,000 clones, 82% seen once. The sample consisted of PBMCs. Receptors were obtained from a man aged 30 to 45 in good health and CMV-seropositive.

In this sample, this clone turned up a few times. This rearrangement joins TRBV5-1 to TRBJ2-1; D remains unclear. Trimming took 0 bases from V and 9 from J, leaving 13 bases between them. The CDR3 has 14 amino acids. The V gene's germline CDR1 is SGHRS and CDR2 YFSETQ. CDR3 DNA sequence: TGCGCCAGCAGCTTGGTTGTCCAGGCGCCTGAGCAGTTCTTC. Translation: CASSLVVQAPEQFF.

The CDR3, as DNA: TGTGCCAGCAGCTTAAAAGTAGTTGCGGCCACAGATACGCAGTATTTT. Translating gives CASSLKVVAATDTQYF. The rearrangement uses TRBV5-8 and TRBJ2-3, with unresolved D. V was shortened by 2 bases and J by 2 bases, with 15 bases between the two germline ends. Germline CDR1 and CDR2: SGHTS and YDEGEE. CDR3 size: 16 residues.

The chain carries TRBV10-2 and TRBJ1-2; TRBD1 matches at 7 bases. The CDR3 sequence is 14 residues long. Germline assignment: CDR1 WSHSY and CDR2 SAAADI. Trimming took 9 bases from V and 3 from J; bases not matched to a gene: 10. The CDR3 nucleotides are TGCGCCAGTACAAAGACAGGGACCGACTATGGCTACACCTTC. This sequence encodes CASTKTGTDYGYTF.

The chain has TRBV7-9 and TRBJ1-2; D gene ambiguous. With 5 bases removed from V and 4 bases from J, the gap between germline ends came to 17 bases. Germline assignment: CDR1 SEHNR and CDR2 FQNEAQ (reference sequence). The CDR3 is 15 residues long. The DNA for the CDR3 is TGTGCCAGCAGCATCATGACACTCGACCCCTATGGCTACACCTTC. Protein product: CASSIMTLDPYGYTF.

V usage is TRBV19 and J usage is TRBJ2-1; TRBD1 matches at 12 bases. Trimming removed 5 bases from V and 6 bases from J; junction bases left unmatched: 2. Germline V CDR1 and CDR2: LNHDA, SQIVND (reference sequence). CDR3 length equals 14 residues. CDR3 in amino acids: CASSRDRGLNEQFF. The CDR3 DNA sequence: TGTGCCAGTAGTCGGGACAGGGGGCTCAATGAGCAGTTCTTC.

The chain is built from TRBV27 and TRBJ2-3, with TRBD1 matching over 7 bases. V dropped 5 bases and J dropped 0; count of bases not matched to a gene: 8. The germline gives CDR1 MNHEY, CDR2 SMNVEV (reference sequence). The CDR3 is 16 amino acids. The CDR3, as DNA: TGTGCCAGCAGTGCCGACAGGGTCTTTAGCACAGATACGCAGTATTTT. This codes for CASSADRVFSTDTQYF.

The gene calls are TRBV4-1 and TRBJ2-7; TRBD1 agrees at 7 bases. The CDR3 loop spans 14 amino acids. With 5 bases clipped from V and 2 bases from J, the junction kept 6 bases outside the gene matches. Germline CDR1 and CDR2: MGHRA and YSYEKL. The CDR3 DNA sequence: TGCGCCAGCAGCTTCCGGGACAGAGCCTACGAGCAGTACTTC. This translates into CASSFRDRAYEQYF.

The rearrangement joins TRBV28 to TRBJ2-7; 8 nucleotides agree with TRBD1. The CDR3 is made up of 13 amino acids. The V and J ends lost 5 bases and 2 bases, in that order; junction bases with no gene match: 2. Germline CDR1 reads MDHEN; CDR2 reads SYDVKM. The CDR3 region is CASSPDRAYEQYF. CDR3 bases: TGTGCCAGCAGTCCGGACAGGGCCTACGAGCAGTACTTC.

The chain employs TRBV6-6 and TRBJ1-5; TRBD1 matches at 8 bases. J gave up 4 bases and V 7 bases, and 3 bases lay outside the gene matches. The CDR3 consists of 13 residues. Germline values: CDR1 MNHNY, CDR2 SVGAGI (reference sequence). Here the CDR3 reads CASTRQGNQPQHF. For the CDR3, the DNA is TGTGCCAGCACCCGACAGGGGAATCAGCCCCAGCATTTT.

This clone is a singleton in its sample. The genes are TRBV29-1 and TRBJ1-2, with no clear D. Looked up from germline, CDR1 is SQVTM and CDR2 is ANQGSEA. CDR3 size: 11 residues. With 7 bases removed from V and 8 bases from J, the gap between germline ends came to 14 bases. CDR3 nucleotide sequence: TGCAGCGAAATGAGGGAGGTCGGCTACACCTTC. This encodes CSEMREVGYTF.

V usage is TRBV6-5 and J usage is TRBJ2-7; maybe TRBD1 (5 bases). Germline V gives CDR1 MNHEY, CDR2 SVGAGI. V was pared by 10 bases and J by 3 bases, with 10 bases between. This CDR3 is built from 11 residues. For the CDR3, the DNA is TGTGCCACCCGCAGGGACTACGAGCAGTACTTC. Translating gives CATRRDYEQYF.

V gene TRBV5-1 combines with J gene TRBJ2-7; 7 positions match TRBD1. V lost 0 bases and J lost 5; bases outside the gene matches: 5. Germline values: CDR1 SGHRS, CDR2 YFSETQ. The CDR3 totals 14 residues. The CDR3 region is CASSLGPGTDEQYF. The CDR3 DNA reads as TGCGCCAGCAGCTTGGGACCCGGGACAGACGAGCAGTACTTC.

The rearrangement joins TRBV2 to TRBJ2-3; the match to TRBD1 covers 9 bases. Germline CDR1 and CDR2: SNHLY and FYNNEI. The CDR3 contains 15 residues. V lost 7 bases and J lost 0; bases outside the gene matches: 5. In DNA, the CDR3 is TGTGCCAGCAACAAACAGGGGGCGAGCACAGATACGCAGTATTTT. Translated, it gives CASNKQGASTDTQYF.

The chain combines TRBV27 with TRBJ1-5, with D tentatively TRBD1 (5 bases). V lost 8 bases to trimming and J lost 1 base, with 12 bases between them. This CDR3 contains 14 residues. Germline assignment: CDR1 MNHEY and CDR2 SMNVEV (reference sequence). CDR3: CASSPGLSNQPQHF. CDR3 DNA sequence: TGTGCCAGCTCCCCAGGGTTGAGCAATCAGCCCCAGCATTTT.

This sequence joins TRBV27 and TRBJ2-3; D not resolved. This CDR3 contains 13 residues. Trimming took off 4 bases at V and 5 bases at J, with 10 bases between the two ends. The germline V gene has CDR1 MNHEY and CDR2 SMNVEV (reference sequence). The CDR3 bases are TGTGCCAGCAGTTACACGCTGGTAGATACGCAGTATTTT. Protein: CASSYTLVDTQYF.

The chain employs TRBV2 and TRBJ2-5; D is undetermined. V shed 3 bases and J shed 2 bases, with 7 bases lying between them. CDR1 is SNHLY and CDR2 is FYNNEI in the germline V gene. The CDR3 contains 13 residues. This CDR3 is CASSDGQQETQYF. The CDR3 nucleotides are TGTGCCAGCAGTGATGGGCAGCAAGAGACCCAGTACTTC.

The table lists this clone with a few counts. The V and J genes are TRBV28 and TRBJ1-3; TRBD1 might be the D (5 bases). V lost 3 bases, J lost 0 bases, and 15 bases lay in between. Germline loops: CDR1 MDHEN, CDR2 SYDVKM. The CDR3 sequence is 17 residues long. The CDR3 sequence: CASSLLAGPNSGNTIYF. The CDR3 region has the DNA TGTGCCAGCAGTTTGTTGGCAGGGCCAAACTCTGGAAACACCATATATTTT.

J is TRBJ2-5 and V is TRBV19; D unclear. Trimming cost V 7 bases and J 2 bases, with 8 bases left between them. Germline CDR1 LNHDA, CDR2 SQIVND (reference sequence). CDR3 length equals 12 residues. The CDR3 here is CASKSNQETQYF. The CDR3 bases are TGTGCCAGTAAATCTAATCAAGAGACCCAGTACTTC.

V gene TRBV4-2 combines with J gene TRBJ2-1; D is ambiguous. CDR3 length: 15 amino acids. The V gene lost 0 bases and the J gene lost 0 bases, with 6 bases spanning the gap. Germline assignment: CDR1 LGHNA and CDR2 YNFKEQ. CDR3 region: CASSQESDSYNEQFF. Here the CDR3 DNA reads TGTGCCAGCAGCCAAGAGAGCGACTCCTACAATGAGCAGTTCTTC.

The chain joins TRBV4-1 to TRBJ1-4, with unresolved D. The germline V gene encodes CDR1 MGHRA and CDR2 YSYEKL. V gave up 3 bases and J gave up 6 bases, with 14 bases separating them. This CDR3 is built from 15 residues. The CDR3 coding sequence is TGCGCCAGCAGCCAGGACCCCGGGGAGCATGAAAAACTGTTTTTT. Amino acids: CASSQDPGEHEKLFF.

The V and J genes are TRBV5-4 and TRBJ1-2; maybe TRBD1 (6 bases). With 3 bases removed from V and 3 bases from J, the gap between germline ends came to 12 bases. Looked up from germline, CDR1 is SGHNT and CDR2 is YYREEE (reference sequence). The CDR3 sequence is 14 residues long. The CDR3 sequence is CASSYMGADYGYTF. As DNA, the CDR3 is TGTGCCAGCAGCTATATGGGGGCAGACTATGGCTACACCTTC.

This rearrangement joins TRBV25-1 to TRBJ2-2; tentatively, D is TRBD1 (6 bases). The CDR3 loop spans 14 amino acids. V lost 6 bases to trimming and J lost 1 base, with 9 bases between them. Germline CDR1 and CDR2: MGHDK and SYGVNS. The CDR3 bases are TGTGCCAGCAGGCAGGGGCGGAACACCGGGGAGCTGTTTTTT. It translates to CASRQGRNTGELFF. The full variable domain, rest sourced from reference TRBV25-1 and TRBJ2-2, is EADIYQTPRYLVIGTGKKITLECSQTMGHDKMYWYQQDPGMELHLIHYSYGVNSTEKGDLSSESTVSRIRTEHFPLTLESARPSHTSQYLCASRQGRNTGELFFGEGSRLTVL.

The chain recombines TRBV6-1 with TRBJ1-2; tentative D call: TRBD1 (6 bases). The CDR3 loop spans 15 amino acids. Trimming shortened V by 5 bases and J by 4 bases, and 17 bases separated the two germline ends. The germline V gene encodes CDR1 MNHNS and CDR2 SASEGT. Here the CDR3 reads CASSRGVQGSYGYTF. The CDR3 nucleotides read TGTGCCAGCAGTCGAGGGGTCCAGGGGAGCTATGGCTACACCTTC.

This sequence joins TRBV7-9 and TRBJ2-1; 7 bases map to TRBD1. The CDR3 has 13 amino acids. Trimming cost V 5 bases and J 6 bases; bases outside gene matches: 4. The germline CDR1 and CDR2 sequences are SEHNR and FQNEAQ (reference sequence). CDR3 nucleotides: TGTGCCAGCAGCCGAACAGGGGCCAATGAGCAGTTCTTC. Protein product: CASSRTGANEQFF.

The rearrangement joins TRBV4-1 to TRBJ2-2; 14 nucleotides agree with TRBD2. Trimming took 4 bases from V and 7 from J; bases not matched to a gene: 5. The germline V gene has CDR1 MGHRA and CDR2 YSYEKL. The CDR3 length is 16 residues. The CDR3 protein is CASSPTSGRASGELFF. Here the CDR3 DNA reads TGCGCCAGCAGCCCGACTAGCGGGAGGGCGAGCGGGGAGCTGTTTTTT.

Here the CDR3 DNA reads TGTGCCAGCAGTTTATCGAATCCCAGGGTTTTTGCCGAGCAGTACTTC. Its protein product is CASSLSNPRVFAEQYF. The gene calls are TRBV27 and TRBJ2-5; D may be TRBD1 (5 bases). The last part of the DNA fits TRBJ2-7 better; the J call may be wrong. Looked up from germline, CDR1 is MNHEY and CDR2 is SMNVEV (reference sequence). This CDR3 region has 16 residues.

The rearrangement uses TRBV4-1 and TRBJ1-2, with D possibly matching TRBD1 (6 bases). Trimming pared 1 base from V and 11 bases from J, leaving 23 bases between. The CDR3 extends over 16 amino acids. Looked up from germline, CDR1 is MGHRA and CDR2 is YSYEKL. The CDR3 DNA reads as TGCGCCAGCAGCCAAGTGGGTTACAGGGTTCCCCTCTTGTACACCTTC. It encodes CASSQVGYRVPLLYTF.

The J gene is TRBJ2-1, the V gene TRBV5-4; D might be TRBD1 (6 bases). Per germline, CDR1 SGHNT and CDR2 YYREEE (reference sequence). Trimming cost V 0 bases and J 6 bases, with 13 bases left between them. This CDR3 region has 15 residues. In nucleotides, the CDR3 is TGTGCCAGCAGCTTGGACTCGAAGGGGGTCAATGAGCAGTTCTTC. It translates to CASSLDSKGVNEQFF.

The chain is built from TRBV6-1 and TRBJ2-3; maybe TRBD2 (6 bases). V was pared by 6 bases and J by 3 bases, with 16 bases between. The V gene's germline CDR1 is MNHNS and CDR2 SASEGT. The CDR3 is 15 residues long. The CDR3 nucleotides are TGTGCCAGCAGACCGGGACTCACGGGGACAGATACGCAGTATTTT. It yields the protein CASRPGLTGTDTQYF.

This sequence joins TRBV5-4 and TRBJ2-2, with D tentatively TRBD2 (5 bases). This CDR3 is built from 15 residues. The V gene lost 2 bases and the J gene lost 0 bases, with 8 bases spanning the gap. The germline V gene has CDR1 SGHNT and CDR2 YYREEE (reference sequence). CDR3 in amino acids: CASSFGLTNTGELFF. CDR3 nucleotide sequence: TGTGCCAGCAGCTTCGGACTTACGAACACCGGGGAGCTGTTTTTT.

There are a few counts of this clone. CDR3 DNA: TGTGCCAGCAGCCCCGGGACAGGGGGCACTGAAGCTTTCTTT. Amino acid sequence: CASSPGTGGTEAFF. The rearrangement uses TRBV7-2 and TRBJ1-1, with 11 bases lining up with TRBD1. This CDR3 is 14 amino acids long. V lost 5 bases and J lost 4; bases outside the gene matches: 3. Germline CDR1 is SGHTA and CDR2 is FQGNSA.